This T cell receptor beta chain came from a study of T cells in Graves' hyperthyroidism and ophthalmopathy. The germline V gene has CDR1 LGHDT and CDR2 YNNKEL (reference sequence). This CDR3 region has 15 residues. V was pared by 4 bases and J by 0 bases, with 9 bases between. The CDR3 regions of TCR beta were amplified from RNA transcripts. First-round RT-PCR with HTBI primers amplified the TCR CDR3 region. TCRdb fed the multiplex PCR reads into MiXCR, producing one record per CDR3 protein. The data show about 360,000 distinct CDR3 sequences, just under 25% seen once. This clonotype turned up a few times.

The sample was blood. The TCR comes from a man aged 45-65 years with Graves' hyperthyroidism. The chain combines TRBV3-1 with TRBJ1-4; D remains unclear. The CDR3 DNA sequence: TGTGCCAGCAGCCTGGGCTTTGCAACTAATGAAAAACTGTTTTTT. This encodes CASSLGFATNEKLFF. Full variable domain (remainder filled in from reference TRBV3-1 and TRBJ1-4): DTAVSQTPKYLVTQMGNDKSIKCEQNLGHDTMYWYKQDSKKFLKIMFSYNNKELIINETVPNRFSPKSPDKAHLNLHINSLELGDSAVYFCASSLGFATNEKLFFGSGTQLSVL.